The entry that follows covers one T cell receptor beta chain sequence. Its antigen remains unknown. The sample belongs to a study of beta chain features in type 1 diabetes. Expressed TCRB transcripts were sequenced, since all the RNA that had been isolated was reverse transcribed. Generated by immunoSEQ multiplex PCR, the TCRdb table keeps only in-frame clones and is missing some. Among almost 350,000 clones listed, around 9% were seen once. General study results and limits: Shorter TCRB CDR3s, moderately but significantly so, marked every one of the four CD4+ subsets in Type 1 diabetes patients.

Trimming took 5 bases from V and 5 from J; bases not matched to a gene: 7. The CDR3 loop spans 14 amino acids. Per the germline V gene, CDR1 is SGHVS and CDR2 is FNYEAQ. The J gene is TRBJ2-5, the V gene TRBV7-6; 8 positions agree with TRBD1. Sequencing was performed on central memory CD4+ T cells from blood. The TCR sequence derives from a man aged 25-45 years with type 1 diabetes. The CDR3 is CASSVGQGLETQYF. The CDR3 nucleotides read TGTGCCAGCAGCGTAGGACAGGGTTTGGAGACCCAGTACTTC.